The 3 T cell receptor beta chains given below trace back to one sample, sequenced in a study of a mutant IDH1 vaccine in newly diagnosed glioma. The time point was: baseline, week 1 (first vaccination visit). Documented treatment: pre-vaccination baseline after standard-of-care therapy. Only in-frame clones appear in the TCRdb table, and some are missing; sequencing was by immunoSEQ multiplex PCR. The sample lists roughly 68,000 clones; around 74% were seen once. Sequenced material: PBMCs, taken from a glioma patient treated with radiotherapy, temozolomide or both. The receptor source for this set is a man in his fifties or sixties with glioma.

Sample share makes this clone medium-sized. The chain employs TRBV7-8 and TRBJ1-1; D remains unclear. The germline CDR1 and CDR2 sequences are SGHVS and FQNEAQ. Deletions cut 5 bases from V and 5 bases from J, with 15 bases between. There are 14 residues in the CDR3. The CDR3 region is CASSDRVGMTEAFF. The CDR3 coding sequence is TGTGCCAGCAGCGATCGGGTGGGAATGACTGAAGCTTTCTTT.

This clone appeared a few times. The V call is TRBV19, the J call TRBJ2-2; TRBD1 aligns across 8 bases. Germline CDR1 LNHDA, CDR2 SQIVND (reference sequence). This CDR3 region has 16 residues. After removal of 4 bases from V and 4 bases from J, the junction contained 8 bases not matched to a gene. CDR3 DNA sequence: TGTGCCAGTAGTACTACAGGGGGAAGGGTCACCGGGGAGCTGTTTTTT. Translated: CASSTTGGRVTGELFF.

This chain links TRBV27 with TRBJ2-7, with 11 bases matching TRBD2. The V segment lost 3 bases and the J segment 3 bases; nucleotides outside the gene matches: 7. The germline CDR1 and CDR2 sequences are MNHEY and SMNVEV (reference sequence). The CDR3 is 16 residues long. The CDR3 loop reads CASSFLSGGAFYEQYF. The CDR3, as DNA: TGTGCCAGCAGTTTTCTTAGCGGGGGGGCTTTCTACGAGCAGTACTTC.